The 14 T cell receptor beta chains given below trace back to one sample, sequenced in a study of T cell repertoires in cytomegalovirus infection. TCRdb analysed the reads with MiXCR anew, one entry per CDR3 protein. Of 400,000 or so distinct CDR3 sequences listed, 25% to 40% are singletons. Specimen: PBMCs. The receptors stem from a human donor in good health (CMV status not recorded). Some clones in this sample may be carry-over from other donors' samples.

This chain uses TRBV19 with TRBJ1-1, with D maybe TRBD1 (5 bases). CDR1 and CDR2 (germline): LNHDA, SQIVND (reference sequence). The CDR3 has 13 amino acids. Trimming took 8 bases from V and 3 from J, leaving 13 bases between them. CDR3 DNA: TGTGCCAGTGGAAGGGGTCGGTACACTGAAGCTTTCTTT. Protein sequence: CASGRGRYTEAFF.

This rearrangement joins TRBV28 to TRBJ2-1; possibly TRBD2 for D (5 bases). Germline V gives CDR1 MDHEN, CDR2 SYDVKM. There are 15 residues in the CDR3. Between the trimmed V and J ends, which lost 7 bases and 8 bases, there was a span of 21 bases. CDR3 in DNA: TGTGCCAGCACTTGGCGCGGGTCCCTGGACGATGAGCAGTTCTTC. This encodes CASTWRGSLDDEQFF.

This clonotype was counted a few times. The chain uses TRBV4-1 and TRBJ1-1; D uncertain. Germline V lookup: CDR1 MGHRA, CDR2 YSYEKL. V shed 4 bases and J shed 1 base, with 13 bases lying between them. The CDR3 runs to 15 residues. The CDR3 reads CASSPYAAENTEAFF. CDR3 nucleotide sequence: TGCGCCAGCAGCCCTTATGCAGCGGAGAACACTGAAGCTTTCTTT.

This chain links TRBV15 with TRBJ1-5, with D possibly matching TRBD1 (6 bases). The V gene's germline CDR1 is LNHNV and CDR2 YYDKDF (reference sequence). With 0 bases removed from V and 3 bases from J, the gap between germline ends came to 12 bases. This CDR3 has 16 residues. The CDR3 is CATSREGAGDNQPQHF. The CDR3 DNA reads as TGTGCCACCAGCAGAGAAGGGGCAGGGGACAATCAGCCCCAGCATTTT.

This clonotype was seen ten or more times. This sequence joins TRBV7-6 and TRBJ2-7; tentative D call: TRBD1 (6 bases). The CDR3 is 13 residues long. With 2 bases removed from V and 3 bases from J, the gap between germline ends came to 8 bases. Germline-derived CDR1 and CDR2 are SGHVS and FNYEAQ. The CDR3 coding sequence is TGTGCCAGCAGCTTAATGGACAGCTACGAGCAGTACTTC. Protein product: CASSLMDSYEQYF.

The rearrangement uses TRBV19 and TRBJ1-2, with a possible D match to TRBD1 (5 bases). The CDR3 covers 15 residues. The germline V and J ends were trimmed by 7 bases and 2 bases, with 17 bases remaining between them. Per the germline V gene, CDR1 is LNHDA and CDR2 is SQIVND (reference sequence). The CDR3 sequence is CASTPARGVNYGYTF. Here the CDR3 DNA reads TGTGCCAGTACCCCCGCACGAGGGGTGAACTATGGCTACACCTTC. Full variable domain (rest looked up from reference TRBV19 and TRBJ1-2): DGGITQSPKYLFRKEGQNVTLSCEQNLNHDAMYWYRQDPGQGLRLIYYSQIVNDFQKGDIAEGYSVSREKKESFPLTVTSAQKNPTAFYLCASTPARGVNYGYTFGSGTRLTVV.

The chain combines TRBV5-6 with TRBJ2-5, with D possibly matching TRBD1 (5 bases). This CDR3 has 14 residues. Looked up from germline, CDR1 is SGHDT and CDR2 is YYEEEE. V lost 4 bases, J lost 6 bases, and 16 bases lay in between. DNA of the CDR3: TGTGCCAGCAGCGCCCCGGGTCCGGACAAGACCCAGTACTTC. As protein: CASSAPGPDKTQYF.

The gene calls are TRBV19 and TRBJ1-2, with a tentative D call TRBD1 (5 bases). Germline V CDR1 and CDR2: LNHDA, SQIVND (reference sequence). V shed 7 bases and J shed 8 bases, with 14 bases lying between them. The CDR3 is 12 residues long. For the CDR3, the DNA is TGTGCCAGTACCGGGGGAGGGAACGGCTACACCTTC. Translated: CASTGGGNGYTF.

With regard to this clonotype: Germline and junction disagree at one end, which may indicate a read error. CDR3 amino acids: CSSRSREGNTEAFF. The CDR3 DNA sequence: TGTTCCAGCAGAAGCCGGGAGGGGAACACTGAAGCTTTCTTT. The chain has TRBV6-2 or TRBV6-3 and TRBJ1-1; D unresolved. The CDR3 runs 14 residues. In germline, CDR1 is MNHEY, CDR2 SVGEGT.

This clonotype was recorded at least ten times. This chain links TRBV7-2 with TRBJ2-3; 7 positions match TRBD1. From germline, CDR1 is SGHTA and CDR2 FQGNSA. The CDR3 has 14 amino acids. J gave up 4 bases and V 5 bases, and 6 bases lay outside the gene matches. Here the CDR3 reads CASSIRQGADTQYF. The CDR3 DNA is TGTGCCAGCAGCATCCGACAGGGAGCAGATACGCAGTATTTT.

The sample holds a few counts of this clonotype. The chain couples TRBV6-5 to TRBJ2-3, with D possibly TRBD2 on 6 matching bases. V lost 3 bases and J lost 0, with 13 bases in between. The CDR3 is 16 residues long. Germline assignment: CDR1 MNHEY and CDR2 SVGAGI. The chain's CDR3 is CASSYSGVTSTDTQYF. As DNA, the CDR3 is TGTGCCAGCAGTTATAGCGGCGTCACTAGCACAGATACGCAGTATTTT.

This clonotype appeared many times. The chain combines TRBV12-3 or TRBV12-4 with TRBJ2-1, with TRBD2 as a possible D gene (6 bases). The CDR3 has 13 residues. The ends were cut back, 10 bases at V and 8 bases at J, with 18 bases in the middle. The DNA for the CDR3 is TGTGCCATCCTTTGGACGCGGGGCGATGAGCAGTTCTTC. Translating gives CAILWTRGDEQFF.

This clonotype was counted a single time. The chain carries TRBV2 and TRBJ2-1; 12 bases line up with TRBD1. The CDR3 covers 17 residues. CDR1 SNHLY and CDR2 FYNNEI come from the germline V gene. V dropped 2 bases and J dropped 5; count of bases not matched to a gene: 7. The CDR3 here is CASSEKKGQGANNEQFF. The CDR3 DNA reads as TGTGCCAGCAGTGAAAAAAAGGGACAGGGGGCAAACAATGAGCAGTTCTTC. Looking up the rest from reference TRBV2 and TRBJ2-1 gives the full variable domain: EPEVTQTPSHQVTQMGQEVILRCVPISNHLYFYWYRQILGQKVEFLVSFYNNEISEKSEIFDDQFSVERPDGSNFTLKIRSTKLEDSAMYFCASSEKKGQGANNEQFFGPGTRLTVL.

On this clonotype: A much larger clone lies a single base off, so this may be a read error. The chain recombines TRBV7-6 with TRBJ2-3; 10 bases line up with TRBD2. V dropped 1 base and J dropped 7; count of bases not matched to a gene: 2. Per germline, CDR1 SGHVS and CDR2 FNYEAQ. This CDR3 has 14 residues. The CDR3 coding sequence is TGTGCCAGCAGCTTAGGTAGCGGGAGGTATACGCAGTATTTT. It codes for CASSLGSGRYTQYF.